These 5 T cell receptor beta chains originate from one sample sequenced in a study of cytomegalovirus exposure and HLA in healthy donors. The PCR was carried out with 60 Vbeta primers and 13 Jbeta primers. Sequencing used immunoSEQ multiplex PCR; TCRdb keeps in-frame clones, though not all of them. The table includes some 190,000 clones, 81% detected once. The sample taken for sequencing was PBMCs. Receptors originate from a man between 18 and 29 years old in good health and CMV-seronegative.

This chain connects TRBV6-5 to TRBJ1-2; the match to TRBD1 covers 7 bases. This CDR3 comprises 13 residues. The germline V gene encodes CDR1 MNHEY and CDR2 SVGAGI. Trimming removed 8 bases from V and 8 bases from J; junction bases left unmatched: 11. The CDR3 here is CASAATGYLGYTF. The CDR3 coding sequence is TGTGCCAGCGCGGCGACAGGGTATTTAGGCTACACCTTC.

The chain uses TRBV11-2 and TRBJ2-1; 12 bases fit TRBD2. This CDR3 spans 16 amino acids. V lost 0 bases to trimming and J lost 4 bases; unmatched junction nucleotides: 1. From germline, CDR1 is SGHAT and CDR2 FQNNGV. CDR3 in DNA: TGTGCCAGCAGCTTAGACCTAGCGGGGGGGTACAATGAGCAGTTCTTC. Protein sequence: CASSLDLAGGYNEQFF.

The genes are TRBV15 and TRBJ1-5; TRBD1 matches 8 bases. The germline V gene encodes CDR1 LNHNV and CDR2 YYDKDF (reference sequence). V was clipped by 5 bases and J by 0 bases; unmatched bases: 3. The CDR3 has 15 residues. The CDR3 sequence: CATSRDRNSNQPQHF. In DNA form, the CDR3 reads TGTGCCACCAGCCGGGACAGGAATAGCAATCAGCCCCAGCATTTT. The whole variable domain, filled in from reference TRBV15 and TRBJ1-5, reads DAMVIQNPRYQVTQFGKPVTLSCSQTLNHNVMYWYQQKSSQAPKLLFHYYDKDFNNEADTPDNFQSRRPNTSFCFLDIRSPGLGDTAMYLCATSRDRNSNQPQHFGDGTRLSIL.

The genes are TRBV19 and TRBJ1-5; D gene ambiguous. Trimming removed 9 bases from V and 9 bases from J, with 15 bases in between. Looked up from germline, CDR1 is LNHDA and CDR2 is SQIVND (reference sequence). The CDR3 is made up of 12 amino acids. The CDR3 loop is CASGMSAGPQHF. The CDR3, as DNA: TGTGCCAGCGGGATGAGTGCTGGGCCCCAGCATTTT.

The rearrangement links TRBV29-1 to TRBJ1-1, with a possible D match to TRBD1 (6 bases). CDR1 is SQVTM and CDR2 is ANQGSEA in the germline V gene. This CDR3 has 9 amino acids. Trimming removed 7 bases from V and 8 bases from J, with 8 bases in between. CDR3 DNA: TGCAGCGCAGGGGACGAAGCTTTCTTT. Amino acids: CSAGDEAFF.